The entry below gives a single TCR beta chain sequence along with its context. No antigen is known for it. This CDR3 spans 13 amino acids. From germline, CDR1 is LNHNV and CDR2 YYDKDF (reference sequence). With 2 bases removed from V and 0 bases from J, the gap between germline ends came to 4 bases. The study ran its PCR with 60 Vbeta and 13 Jbeta primers. The method was immunoSEQ multiplex PCR; TCRdb's version includes in-frame clones alone and lacks a portion of them. In the table there are about 120,000 clones, 80% to 85% of which are singletons. This sample stems from a study of cytomegalovirus exposure and HLA in healthy donors. The study's findings and limits: Presence/absence analyses assumed roughly uniform sequencing depth across donors, which may not hold. With further analysis later on, most CMV-associated TCR beta chains appeared HLA-restricted. Rates of TCR association differed by HLA locus in a later analysis, with DRB1 highest and HLA-C lowest.

Healthy donors of bone marrow made up the group. The sample comprised PBMCs. The chain has TRBV15 and TRBJ1-1; D not resolved. This clonotype was obtained from a middle-aged woman in good health and CMV-seronegative. The CDR3 sequence is CATSRNMNTEAFF. CDR3 coding DNA: TGTGCCACCAGCAGAAACATGAACACTGAAGCTTTCTTT.